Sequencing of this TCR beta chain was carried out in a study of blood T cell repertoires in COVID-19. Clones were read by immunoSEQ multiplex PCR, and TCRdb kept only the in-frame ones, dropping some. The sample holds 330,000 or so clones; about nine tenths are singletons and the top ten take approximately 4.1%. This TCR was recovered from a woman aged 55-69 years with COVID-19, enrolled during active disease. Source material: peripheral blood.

CDR3 nucleotides: TGTGCCAGCAGCCAAGGAGCGGGGGCCACAGATACGCAGTATTTT. Its protein is CASSQGAGATDTQYF. The chain couples TRBV3-1 (or the pseudogene TRBV3-2) to TRBJ2-3; 8 bases are shared with TRBD2. With 1 base clipped from V and 2 bases from J, the junction kept 2 bases outside the gene matches. This CDR3 comprises 15 residues. The V gene's germline CDR1 is LGHDT and CDR2 YNNKEL (reference sequence).